The next 31 T cell receptor beta chains were all read from a single sample in a study of T cell responses to AZD1222 COVID-19 vaccine. The method was immunoSEQ multiplex PCR; TCRdb's version includes in-frame clones alone and lacks a portion of them. In the table there are over 150,000 clones, approximately 92% of which are singletons. Sequenced here: peripheral blood, sampled on day 0 of AZD1222 vaccination. Source of these receptors: an adult in good health.

This chain joins TRBV7-2 and TRBJ1-5; D gene unclear. Trimming pared 4 bases from V and 2 bases from J, leaving 9 bases between. This CDR3 spans 14 amino acids. Germline lookup yields CDR1 SGHTA and CDR2 FQGNSA. Here the CDR3 DNA reads TGTGCCAGCAGCTCGTCTTGGGGCAATCAGCCCCAGCATTTT. As protein: CASSSSWGNQPQHF.

The V and J genes are TRBV29-1 and TRBJ2-1; D ambiguous. V dropped 7 bases and J dropped 4 bases, with 11 bases sitting between them. CDR1 and CDR2 (germline): SQVTM, ANQGSEA. The CDR3 covers 12 residues. CDR3 DNA: TGCAGCGAAGCTAGGCTTTACAATGAGCAGTTCTTC. This translates into CSEARLYNEQFF.

The chain carries TRBV18 and TRBJ1-1; D gene ambiguous. CDR3 length equals 13 residues. V lost 2 bases, J lost 8 bases, and 12 bases lay in between. Per the germline V gene, CDR1 is KGHSH and CDR2 is LQKENI. The DNA for the CDR3 is TGTGCCAGCTCACCAGATCCCGGATGGGAAGCTTTCTTT. Protein product: CASSPDPGWEAFF.

V and J are TRBV2 and TRBJ2-7; 10 bases are a match to TRBD1. J lost 3 bases, V lost 8 bases, and 4 bases had no gene match. Looked up from germline, CDR1 is SNHLY and CDR2 is FYNNEI. The CDR3 covers 13 residues. The CDR3 region is CASAGTGDYEQYF. CDR3 DNA sequence: TGTGCCAGCGCTGGGACAGGGGACTACGAGCAGTACTTC.

The rearrangement joins TRBV5-6 to TRBJ1-2, with D possibly being TRBD1 (5 bases). Per the germline V gene, CDR1 is SGHDT and CDR2 is YYEEEE. The CDR3 length is 13 residues. V lost 2 bases to trimming and J lost 8 bases, with 13 bases between them. The CDR3 DNA follows: TGTGCCAGCAGCTTTAGGACAAGTTCAGGCTACACCTTC. Amino acids: CASSFRTSSGYTF. Full variable domain (outside the CDR3, taken from reference TRBV5-6 and TRBJ1-2): DAGVTQSPTHLIKTRGQQVTLRCSPKSGHDTVSWYQQALGQGPQFIFQYYEEEERQRGNFPDRFSGHQFPNYSSELNVNALLLGDSALYLCASSFRTSSGYTFGSGTRLTVV.

CDR3 sequence reads: CAWVKLRRTSSYNEQFF. CDR3 nucleotide sequence: TGTGCCTGGGTGAAACTCCGACGGACGAGCTCCTACAATGAGCAGTTCTTC. The chain combines TRBV30 with TRBJ2-1; D gene uncertain. Germline V gene sequence: CDR1 GTSNPN, CDR2 SVGIG (reference sequence). This CDR3 has 17 residues. V was cut by 5 bases and J by 0 bases, with 20 bases left in between.

The chain recombines TRBV28 with TRBJ2-5; tentative D call: TRBD2 (7 bases). V was clipped by 6 bases and J by 3 bases, with 17 bases between them. The length of the CDR3 is 15 residues. Germline CDR1 MDHEN, CDR2 SYDVKM. The CDR3 DNA follows: TGTGCCAGCAGCCCCAGGAGGGGGGGAAAAGAGACCCAGTACTTC. Translation: CASSPRRGGKETQYF.

The chain employs TRBV7-2 and TRBJ1-1, with D perhaps TRBD1 (6 bases). Trimming pared 4 bases from V and 7 bases from J, leaving 16 bases between. CDR3 length equals 14 residues. Germline CDR1 reads SGHTA; CDR2 reads FQGNSA. The CDR3 sequence is CASSYRDTLHEAFF. The CDR3 DNA follows: TGTGCCAGCAGCTACCGGGACACTTTACATGAAGCTTTCTTT.

This clone was seen only once. J is TRBJ1-5 and V is TRBV9; D gene unclear. The V end lost 4 bases, the J end lost 0 bases, and 5 bases lay between the germline ends. Looked up from germline, CDR1 is SGDLS and CDR2 is YYNGEE. The CDR3 loop spans 13 amino acids. Here the CDR3 reads CASSTRSNQPQHF. CDR3 in DNA: TGTGCCAGCAGCACCCGTAGCAATCAGCCCCAGCATTTT.

The CDR3 DNA reads TGTGCCAGCAGCTTAGTTGGTGACCAGGATGGCTACACCTTC. Translation gives CASSLVGDQDGYTF. The rearrangement links TRBV7-9 to TRBJ1-2; D gene ambiguous. With 1 base removed from V and 6 bases from J, the gap between germline ends came to 12 bases. This CDR3 contains 14 residues. CDR1 SEHNR and CDR2 FQNEAQ come from the germline V gene (reference sequence).

The rearrangement uses TRBV10-3 and TRBJ2-5; no reliable D call. Germline V lookup: CDR1 ENHRY, CDR2 SYGVKD. V was trimmed by 0 bases and J by 0 bases, leaving 8 bases between them. This CDR3 has 15 residues. CDR3 loop: CAISESSWNQETQYF. CDR3 sequence (DNA): TGTGCCATCAGTGAGTCGAGTTGGAACCAAGAGACCCAGTACTTC.

The rearrangement uses TRBV18 and TRBJ1-1; no reliable D call. Trimming took off 2 bases at V and 2 bases at J, with 12 bases between the two ends. Per germline, CDR1 KGHSH and CDR2 LQKENI. This CDR3 is built from 15 residues. The CDR3 protein is CASSPTSYGNTEAFF. For the CDR3, the DNA is TGTGCCAGCTCACCAACTTCCTACGGAAACACTGAAGCTTTCTTT.

V and J are TRBV7-8 and TRBJ1-6; D ambiguous. The CDR3 is made up of 12 amino acids. V dropped 5 bases and J dropped 7 bases, with 6 bases sitting between them. The germline V gene encodes CDR1 SGHVS and CDR2 FQNEAQ. For the CDR3, the DNA is TGTGCCAGCAGCCGACTGAATTCACCCCTCCACTTT. Translating it yields CASSRLNSPLHF. The full variable domain, its missing parts supplied by reference TRBV7-8 and TRBJ1-6, is GAGVSQSPRYKVAKRGQDVALRCDPISGHVSLFWYQQALGQGPEFLTYFQNEAQLDKSGLPSDRFFAERPEGSVSTLKIQRTQQEDSAVYLCASSRLNSPLHFGNGTRLTVT.

The chain is built from TRBV15 and TRBJ2-3; 12 nucleotides agree with TRBD2. V gave up 5 bases and J gave up 4 bases; unmatched junction bases: 10. This CDR3 spans 17 amino acids. Germline CDR1 is LNHNV and CDR2 is YYDKDF (reference sequence). Here the CDR3 reads CATSGVTSGSRSDTQYF. DNA for the CDR3: TGTGCCACCAGCGGTGTGACTAGCGGGAGCCGATCAGATACGCAGTATTTT.

V usage is TRBV10-3 and J usage is TRBJ1-2, with D unclear. The CDR3 extends over 17 amino acids. Trimming left V 4 bases short and J 1 base short, with 19 bases between. Germline CDR1 reads ENHRY; CDR2 reads SYGVKD. CDR3 amino acids: CAISAAGPSLSNYGYTF. The CDR3 coding sequence is TGTGCCATCAGTGCCGCCGGCCCAAGCCTGAGTAACTATGGCTACACCTTC.

The chain joins TRBV28 to TRBJ2-3; possible D gene TRBD1, 6 bases. The ends were cut back, 1 base at V and 6 bases at J, with 11 bases in the middle. The CDR3 is made up of 14 amino acids. Germline assignment: CDR1 MDHEN and CDR2 SYDVKM. CDR3 DNA: TGTGCCAGCAGTTTATCTCGCAGGGGCGATACGCAGTATTTT. Amino acid sequence: CASSLSRRGDTQYF.

The chain carries TRBV12-3 or TRBV12-4 and TRBJ1-1, with D possibly TRBD1 on 5 matching bases. The CDR3 runs to 13 residues. Trimming cost V 5 bases and J 8 bases, with 15 bases left between them. The CDR3 is CASSRSGGAEAFF. CDR3 coding DNA: TGTGCCAGCAGTAGATCCGGAGGGGCGGAAGCTTTCTTT.

The chain has TRBV6-5 and TRBJ1-2, with D possibly matching TRBD1 (5 bases). The CDR3 has 15 amino acids. V lost 6 bases, J lost 0 bases, and 14 bases lay in between. CDR1 is MNHEY and CDR2 is SVGAGI in the germline V gene. The CDR3 DNA reads TGTGCCAGCAGGTCTTATAAGACAGCTAACTATGGCTACACCTTC. Amino acid sequence: CASRSYKTANYGYTF.

This sequence joins TRBV4-2 and TRBJ1-6; 10 bases match TRBD1. The germline gives CDR1 LGHNA, CDR2 YNFKEQ. V dropped 4 bases and J dropped 8; count of bases not matched to a gene: 8. This CDR3 contains 16 residues. The DNA for the CDR3 is TGTGCCAGCAGCCCGCGAACCGGGACAGGGGATTCACCCCTCCACTTT. Its protein product is CASSPRTGTGDSPLHF.

This rearrangement joins TRBV7-2 to TRBJ2-3; TRBD2 matches 9 bases. This CDR3 comprises 16 residues. V was clipped by 0 bases and J by 1 base; unmatched bases: 2. CDR1 is SGHTA, CDR2 FQGNSA, per germline. In nucleotides, the CDR3 is TGTGCCAGCAGCTTAGCGGGCGGGGGGGGCACAGATACGCAGTATTTT. Residues: CASSLAGGGGTDTQYF.

J is TRBJ2-5 and V is TRBV18, with D possibly matching TRBD2 (5 bases). The CDR3 totals 15 residues. V lost 2 bases, J lost 0 bases, and 10 bases lay in between. Germline V gene data show CDR1 as KGHSH and CDR2 as LQKENI. The CDR3 DNA follows: TGTGCCAGCTCACCATTGTCCGGGAACCAAGAGACCCAGTACTTC. Encoded protein: CASSPLSGNQETQYF.

V is TRBV6-2 or TRBV6-3 and J is TRBJ1-5; D unresolved. V lost 4 bases and J lost 0, with 10 bases in between. Germline CDR1 is MNHEY and CDR2 is SVGEGT. This CDR3 region has 15 residues. The CDR3, as DNA: TGTGCCAGCAGTTCTAGACGGGATAGCAATCAGCCCCAGCATTTT. Translating gives CASSSRRDSNQPQHF.

The genes are TRBV7-2 and TRBJ1-2; D unclear. The germline CDR1 and CDR2 sequences are SGHTA and FQGNSA. The CDR3 contains 12 residues. V shed 5 bases and J shed 4 bases, with 8 bases lying between them. In DNA form, the CDR3 reads TGTGCCAGCAGCCCCGGACGCTATGGCTACACCTTC. This translates into CASSPGRYGYTF.

The chain recombines TRBV7-2 with TRBJ1-3; D perhaps matches TRBD1 (5 bases). Germline values: CDR1 SGHTA, CDR2 FQGNSA. V was pared by 4 bases and J by 0 bases, with 10 bases between. The CDR3 has 15 residues. This CDR3 is CASSSYRNSGNTIYF. The CDR3 DNA follows: TGTGCCAGCAGCTCTTACAGGAACTCTGGAAACACCATATATTTT.

This clone showed up just a few times. This sequence joins TRBV28 and TRBJ2-1, with 7 bases aligning to TRBD2. J lost 5 bases, V lost 5 bases, and 9 bases had no gene match. This CDR3 contains 15 residues. In germline, CDR1 is MDHEN, CDR2 SYDVKM. CDR3 in amino acids: CASSELASFNNEQFF. CDR3 DNA sequence: TGTGCCAGCAGTGAACTAGCGTCCTTTAACAATGAGCAGTTCTTC.

The chain joins TRBV27 to TRBJ1-1, with TRBD1 matching over 7 bases. CDR1 and CDR2 from the germline V gene are MNHEY and SMNVEV (reference sequence). This CDR3 comprises 14 residues. J lost 3 bases, V lost 5 bases, and 6 bases had no gene match. The CDR3 spells CASSAVTGDTEAFF. In DNA, the CDR3 is TGTGCCAGCAGTGCGGTAACAGGGGACACTGAAGCTTTCTTT.

This rearrangement joins TRBV6-2 or TRBV6-3 to TRBJ1-1, with D perhaps TRBD1 (6 bases). From germline, CDR1 is MNHEY and CDR2 SVGEGT. Deletions cut 2 bases from V and 3 bases from J, with 19 bases between. The CDR3 consists of 17 residues. CDR3 sequence reads: CASSYSSSRTADTEAFF. CDR3 nucleotide sequence: TGTGCCAGCAGTTACAGTAGCTCTCGGACAGCCGACACTGAAGCTTTCTTT.

The chain carries TRBV9 and TRBJ1-3; TRBD1 might be the D (6 bases). Between the trimmed V and J ends, which lost 0 bases and 0 bases, there was a span of 13 bases. Germline CDR1 reads SGDLS; CDR2 reads YYNGEE. The CDR3 extends over 17 amino acids. The CDR3 sequence: CASSVEGRTASGNTIYF. In DNA form, the CDR3 reads TGTGCCAGCAGCGTAGAAGGAAGGACAGCCTCTGGAAACACCATATATTTT.

J is TRBJ2-3 and V is TRBV10-3; 10 bases fit TRBD2. J was trimmed by 9 bases and V by 2 bases; bases with no gene match: 14. Germline V gives CDR1 ENHRY, CDR2 SYGVKD. The CDR3 is made up of 17 amino acids. CDR3 residues: CAISETRGLAAGGTQYF. As DNA, the CDR3 is TGTGCCATCAGTGAGACACGTGGACTAGCGGCAGGAGGGACGCAGTATTTT.

The sample holds one count of this clone. This chain connects TRBV27 to TRBJ2-2, with unresolved D. V shed 2 bases and J shed 8 bases, with 12 bases lying between them. The CDR3 sequence is 14 residues long. CDR1 MNHEY and CDR2 SMNVEV come from the germline V gene (reference sequence). This chain's CDR3 is CASSLGQPWGELFF. In nucleotides, the CDR3 is TGTGCCAGCAGTTTAGGGCAGCCCTGGGGGGAGCTGTTTTTT.

The genes are TRBV14 and TRBJ1-2; D may be TRBD1 (6 bases). The V end was cut by 4 bases, the J end by 8 bases, with 14 bases between. CDR3 size: 13 residues. Looked up from germline, CDR1 is SGHDN and CDR2 is FVKESK. This chain's CDR3 is CASSLDRRSGYTF. The CDR3 DNA sequence: TGTGCCAGCAGCCTAGACAGGCGAAGCGGCTACACCTTC.